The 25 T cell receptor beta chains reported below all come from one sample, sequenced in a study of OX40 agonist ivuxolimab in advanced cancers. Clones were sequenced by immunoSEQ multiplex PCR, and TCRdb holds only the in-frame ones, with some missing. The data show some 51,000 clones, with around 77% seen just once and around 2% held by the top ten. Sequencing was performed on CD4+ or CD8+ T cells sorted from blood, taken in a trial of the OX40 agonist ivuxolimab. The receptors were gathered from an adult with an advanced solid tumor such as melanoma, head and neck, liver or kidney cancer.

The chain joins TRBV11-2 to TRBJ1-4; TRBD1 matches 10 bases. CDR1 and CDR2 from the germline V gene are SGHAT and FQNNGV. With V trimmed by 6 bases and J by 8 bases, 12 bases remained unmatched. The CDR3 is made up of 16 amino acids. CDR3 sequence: CASSLELGQGREKLFF. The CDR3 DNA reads TGTGCCAGCAGTCTCGAATTGGGACAGGGGCGCGAAAAACTGTTTTTT.

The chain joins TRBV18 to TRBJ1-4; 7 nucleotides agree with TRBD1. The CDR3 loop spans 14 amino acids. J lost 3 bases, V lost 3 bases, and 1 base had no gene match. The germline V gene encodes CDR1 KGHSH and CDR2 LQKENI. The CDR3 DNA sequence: TGTGCCAGCTCACCCAGGGGGTCTAATGAAAAACTGTTTTTT. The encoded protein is CASSPRGSNEKLFF.

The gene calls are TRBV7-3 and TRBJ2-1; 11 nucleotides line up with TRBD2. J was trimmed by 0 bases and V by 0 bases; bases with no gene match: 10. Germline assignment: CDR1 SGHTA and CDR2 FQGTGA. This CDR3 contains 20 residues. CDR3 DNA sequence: TGTGCCAGCAGCTTAACGGGGTCGGGACTAGCGGATAGCTCCTACAATGAGCAGTTCTTC. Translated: CASSLTGSGLADSSYNEQFF.

Written as DNA, the CDR3 is TGTGCCAGCTCTCCGGGGACTAGCAAAGCCTACGAGCAGTACTTC. Translating gives CASSPGTSKAYEQYF. The genes are TRBV27 and TRBJ2-7, with 9 positions matching TRBD2. Germline CDR1 and CDR2: MNHEY and SMNVEV (reference sequence). The V gene end was trimmed by 8 bases and the J gene end by 2 bases; junction bases not matched to a gene: 10. The CDR3 runs to 15 residues.

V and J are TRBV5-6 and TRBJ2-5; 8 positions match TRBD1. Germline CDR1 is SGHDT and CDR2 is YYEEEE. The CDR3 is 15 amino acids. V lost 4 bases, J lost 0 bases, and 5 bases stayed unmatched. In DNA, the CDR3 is TGTGCCAGCAGCCAGACAGGGGCCAACCAAGAGACCCAGTACTTC. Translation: CASSQTGANQETQYF.

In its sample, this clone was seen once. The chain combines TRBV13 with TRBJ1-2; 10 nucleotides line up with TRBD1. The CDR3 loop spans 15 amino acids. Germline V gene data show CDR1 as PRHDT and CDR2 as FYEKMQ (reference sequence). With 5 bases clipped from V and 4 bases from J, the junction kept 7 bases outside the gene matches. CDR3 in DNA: TGTGCCAGCAGCCCTGGGACAGGGGTCCTCTATGGCTACACCTTC. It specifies CASSPGTGVLYGYTF. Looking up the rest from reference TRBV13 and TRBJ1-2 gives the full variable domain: AAGVIQSPRHLIKEKRETATLKCYPIPRHDTVYWYQQGPGQDPQFLISFYEKMQSDKGSIPDRFSAQQFSDYHSELNMSSLELGDSALYFCASSPGTGVLYGYTFGSGTRLTVV.

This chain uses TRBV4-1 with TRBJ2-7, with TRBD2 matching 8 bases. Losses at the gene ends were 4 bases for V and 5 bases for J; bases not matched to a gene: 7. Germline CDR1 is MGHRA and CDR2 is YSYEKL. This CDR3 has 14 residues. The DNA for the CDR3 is TGCGCCAGCAGCCCGGGACTAGTTTTCGACGAGCAGTACTTC. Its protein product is CASSPGLVFDEQYF.

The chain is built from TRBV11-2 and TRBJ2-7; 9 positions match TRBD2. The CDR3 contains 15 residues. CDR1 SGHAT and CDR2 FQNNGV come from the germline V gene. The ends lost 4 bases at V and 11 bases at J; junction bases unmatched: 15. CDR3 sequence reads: CASSSGPGLAVLEYF. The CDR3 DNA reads TGTGCCAGCAGCTCGGGACCGGGACTAGCAGTCCTCGAGTACTTC.

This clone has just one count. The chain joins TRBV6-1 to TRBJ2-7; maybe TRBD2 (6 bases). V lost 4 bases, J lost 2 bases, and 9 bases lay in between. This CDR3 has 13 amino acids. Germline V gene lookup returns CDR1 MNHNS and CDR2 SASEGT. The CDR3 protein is CASSGGVPYEQYF. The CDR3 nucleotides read TGTGCCAGCAGTGGGGGGGTCCCCTACGAGCAGTACTTC.

This CDR3 is CASSRGTTTNEKLFF. CDR3 DNA: TGCGCCAGCAGCCGAGGGACAACAACTAATGAAAAACTGTTTTTT. The chain combines TRBV5-1 with TRBJ1-4; a weak D match, TRBD1 (6 bases). The CDR3 consists of 15 residues. Germline CDR1 SGHRS, CDR2 YFSETQ. V lost 4 bases and J 0 bases, leaving 10 bases between the germline ends.

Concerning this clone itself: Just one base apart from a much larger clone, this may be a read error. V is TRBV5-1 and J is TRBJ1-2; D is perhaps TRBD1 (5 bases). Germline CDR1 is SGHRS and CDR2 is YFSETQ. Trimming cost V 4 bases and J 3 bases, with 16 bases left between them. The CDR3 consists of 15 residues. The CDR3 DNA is TGCGCCAGCAGCGGCTCGCGAGTAGGGGACTATGGCTACACCTTC. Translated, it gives CASSGSRVGDYGYTF.

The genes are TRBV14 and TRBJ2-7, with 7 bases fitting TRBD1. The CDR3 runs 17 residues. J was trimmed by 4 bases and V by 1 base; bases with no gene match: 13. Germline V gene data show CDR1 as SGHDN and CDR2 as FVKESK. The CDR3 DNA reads TGTGCCAGCAGCCAAGGACCCGGACAGGAGCTCGGGTACGAGCAGTACTTC. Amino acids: CASSQGPGQELGYEQYF. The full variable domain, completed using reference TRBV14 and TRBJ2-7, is EAGVTQFPSHSVIEKGQTVTLRCDPISGHDNLYWYRRVMGKEIKFLLHFVKESKQDESGMPNNRFLAERTGGTYSTLKVQPAELEDSGVYFCASSQGPGQELGYEQYFGPGTRLTVT.

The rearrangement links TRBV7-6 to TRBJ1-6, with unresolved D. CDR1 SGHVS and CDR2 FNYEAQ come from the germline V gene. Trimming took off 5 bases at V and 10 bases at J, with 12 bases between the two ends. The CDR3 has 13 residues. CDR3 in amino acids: CASSQAPYSPLHF. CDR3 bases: TGTGCCAGCAGCCAGGCTCCATACTCACCCCTCCACTTT.

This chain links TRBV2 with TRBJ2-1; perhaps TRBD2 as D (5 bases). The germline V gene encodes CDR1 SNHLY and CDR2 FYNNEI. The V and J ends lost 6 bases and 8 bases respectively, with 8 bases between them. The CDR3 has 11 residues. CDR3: CASRGEDEQFF. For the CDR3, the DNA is TGTGCCAGCAGGGGAGAGGATGAGCAGTTCTTC. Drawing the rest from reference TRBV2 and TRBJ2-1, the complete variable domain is EPEVTQTPSHQVTQMGQEVILRCVPISNHLYFYWYRQILGQKVEFLVSFYNNEISEKSEIFDDQFSVERPDGSNFTLKIRSTKLEDSAMYFCASRGEDEQFFGPGTRLTVL.

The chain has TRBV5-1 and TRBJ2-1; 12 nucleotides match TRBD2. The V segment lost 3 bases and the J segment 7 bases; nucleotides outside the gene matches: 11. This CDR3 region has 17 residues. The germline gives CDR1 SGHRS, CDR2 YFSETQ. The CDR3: CASSSGLGLAGTNEQFF. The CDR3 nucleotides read TGCGCCAGCAGCTCGGGACTAGGACTAGCGGGGACGAATGAGCAGTTCTTC.

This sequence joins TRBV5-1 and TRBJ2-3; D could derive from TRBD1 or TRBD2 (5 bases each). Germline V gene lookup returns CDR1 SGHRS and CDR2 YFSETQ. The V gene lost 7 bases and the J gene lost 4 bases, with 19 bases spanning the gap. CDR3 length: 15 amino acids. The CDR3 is CASSPFGQGADTQYF. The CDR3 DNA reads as TGCGCCAGCTCTCCTTTTGGGCAGGGAGCAGATACGCAGTATTTT.

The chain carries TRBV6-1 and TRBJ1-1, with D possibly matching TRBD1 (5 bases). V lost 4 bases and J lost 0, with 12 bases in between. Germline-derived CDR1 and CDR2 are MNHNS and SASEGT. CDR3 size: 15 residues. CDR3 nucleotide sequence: TGTGCCAGCAGTGCCATACAGGCCATGAACACTGAAGCTTTCTTT. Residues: CASSAIQAMNTEAFF.

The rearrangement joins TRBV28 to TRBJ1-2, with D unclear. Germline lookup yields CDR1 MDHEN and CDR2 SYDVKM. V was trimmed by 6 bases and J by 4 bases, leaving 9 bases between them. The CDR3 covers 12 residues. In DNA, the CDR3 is TGTGCCAGCAGACCAGGCCTCTATGGCTACACCTTC. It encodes CASRPGLYGYTF.

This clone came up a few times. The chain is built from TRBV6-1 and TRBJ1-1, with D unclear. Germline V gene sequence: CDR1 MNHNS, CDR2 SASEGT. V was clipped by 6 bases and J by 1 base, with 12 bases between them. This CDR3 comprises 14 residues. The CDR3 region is CASRPAARNTEAFF. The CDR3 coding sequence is TGTGCCAGCAGGCCAGCGGCTAGGAACACTGAAGCTTTCTTT.

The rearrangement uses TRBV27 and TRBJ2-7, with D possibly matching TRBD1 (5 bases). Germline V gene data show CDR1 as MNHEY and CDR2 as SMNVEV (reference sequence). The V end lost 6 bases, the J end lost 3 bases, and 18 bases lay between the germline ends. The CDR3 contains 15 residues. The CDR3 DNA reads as TGTGCCAGCAGGGCGGCGGACATCGCGAACTACGAGCAGTACTTC. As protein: CASRAADIANYEQYF.

The CDR3 loop reads CSAGLRYEQYF. CDR3 sequence (DNA): TGCAGCGCGGGACTAAGGTATGAGCAGTACTTC. This chain links TRBV29-1 with TRBJ2-7, with TRBD2 matching over 7 bases. Unmatched junction bases numbered 7, after V lost 7 bases and J lost 7 bases. Per germline, CDR1 SQVTM and CDR2 ANQGSEA. This CDR3 contains 11 residues.

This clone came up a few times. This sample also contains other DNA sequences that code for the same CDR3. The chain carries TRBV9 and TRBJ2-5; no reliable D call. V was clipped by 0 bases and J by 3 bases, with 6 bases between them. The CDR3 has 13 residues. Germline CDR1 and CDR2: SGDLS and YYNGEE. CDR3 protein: CASSVDGEETQYF. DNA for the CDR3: TGTGCCAGCAGCGTAGACGGTGAAGAGACCCAGTACTTC.

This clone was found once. CDR3 residues: CASSPASEASTQYF. The CDR3 DNA sequence: TGTGCCAGCTCACCCGCGAGCGAGGCCTCGACCCAGTACTTC. This sequence joins TRBV18 and TRBJ2-5; D is uncertain. This CDR3 has 14 amino acids. Germline V gene data show CDR1 as KGHSH and CDR2 as LQKENI. Trimming cost V 3 bases and J 7 bases, with 15 bases left between them.

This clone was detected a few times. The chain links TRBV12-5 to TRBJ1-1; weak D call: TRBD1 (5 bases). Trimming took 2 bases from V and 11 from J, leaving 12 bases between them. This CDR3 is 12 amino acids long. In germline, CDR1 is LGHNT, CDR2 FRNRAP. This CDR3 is CASGLNGAAAFF. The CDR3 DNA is TGTGCTAGTGGTTTGAACGGGGCGGCGGCTTTCTTT.

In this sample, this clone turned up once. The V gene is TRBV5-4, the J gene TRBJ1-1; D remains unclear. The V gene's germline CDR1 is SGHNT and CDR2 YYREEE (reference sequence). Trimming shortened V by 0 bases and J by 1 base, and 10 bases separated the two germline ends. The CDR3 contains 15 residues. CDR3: CASSLELTANTEAFF. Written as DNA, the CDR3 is TGTGCCAGCAGCTTGGAACTTACAGCGAACACTGAAGCTTTCTTT. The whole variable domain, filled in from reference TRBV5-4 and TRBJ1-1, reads ETGVTQSPTHLIKTRGQQVTLRCSSQSGHNTVSWYQQALGQGPQFIFQYYREEENGRGNFPPRFSGLQFPNYSSELNVNALELDDSALYLCASSLELTANTEAFFGQGTRLTVV.